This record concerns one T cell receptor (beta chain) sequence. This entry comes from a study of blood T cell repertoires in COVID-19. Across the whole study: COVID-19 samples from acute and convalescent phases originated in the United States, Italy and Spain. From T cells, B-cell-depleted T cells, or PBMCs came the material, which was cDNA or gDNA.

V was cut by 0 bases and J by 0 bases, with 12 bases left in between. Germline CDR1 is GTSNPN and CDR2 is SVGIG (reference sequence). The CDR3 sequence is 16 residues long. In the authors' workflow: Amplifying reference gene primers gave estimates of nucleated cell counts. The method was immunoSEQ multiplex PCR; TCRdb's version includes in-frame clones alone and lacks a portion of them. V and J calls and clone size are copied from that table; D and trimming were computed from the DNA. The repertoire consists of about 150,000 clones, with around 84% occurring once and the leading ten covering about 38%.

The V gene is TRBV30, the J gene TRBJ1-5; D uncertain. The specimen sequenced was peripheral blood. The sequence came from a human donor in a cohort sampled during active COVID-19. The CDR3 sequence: CAWSVLSGYSNQPQHF. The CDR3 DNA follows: TGTGCCTGGAGTGTACTATCGGGTTATAGCAATCAGCCCCAGCATTTT.